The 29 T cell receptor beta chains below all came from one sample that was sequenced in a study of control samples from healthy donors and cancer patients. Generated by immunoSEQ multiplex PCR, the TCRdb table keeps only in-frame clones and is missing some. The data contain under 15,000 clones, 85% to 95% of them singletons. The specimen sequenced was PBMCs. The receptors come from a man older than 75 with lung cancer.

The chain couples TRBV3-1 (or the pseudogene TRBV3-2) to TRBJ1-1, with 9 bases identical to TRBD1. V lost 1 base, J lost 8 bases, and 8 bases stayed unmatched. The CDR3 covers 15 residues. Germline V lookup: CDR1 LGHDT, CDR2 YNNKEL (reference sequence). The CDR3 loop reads CASSQVLQGAQEAFF. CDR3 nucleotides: TGTGCCAGCAGCCAAGTGCTACAGGGGGCACAAGAAGCTTTCTTT.

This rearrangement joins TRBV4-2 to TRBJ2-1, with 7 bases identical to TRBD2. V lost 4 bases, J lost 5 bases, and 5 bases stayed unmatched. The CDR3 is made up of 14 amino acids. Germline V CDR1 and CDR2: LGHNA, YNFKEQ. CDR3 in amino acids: CASSRLADNNEQFF. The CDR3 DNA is TGTGCCAGCAGCCGGCTAGCGGACAACAATGAGCAGTTCTTC.

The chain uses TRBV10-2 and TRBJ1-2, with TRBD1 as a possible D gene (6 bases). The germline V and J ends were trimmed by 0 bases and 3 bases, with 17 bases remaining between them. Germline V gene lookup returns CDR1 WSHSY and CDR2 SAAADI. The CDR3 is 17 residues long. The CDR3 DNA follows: TGCGCCAGCAGTGAGTCGGCCCTCGAGGGGGGGCACTATGGCTACACCTTC. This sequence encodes CASSESALEGGHYGYTF.

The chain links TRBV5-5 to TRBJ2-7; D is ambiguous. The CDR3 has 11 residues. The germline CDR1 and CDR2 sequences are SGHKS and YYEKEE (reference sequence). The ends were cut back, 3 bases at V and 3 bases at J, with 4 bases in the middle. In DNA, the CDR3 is TGTGCCAGCAGCTCCCACTACGAGCAGTACGTC. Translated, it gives CASSSHYEQYV.

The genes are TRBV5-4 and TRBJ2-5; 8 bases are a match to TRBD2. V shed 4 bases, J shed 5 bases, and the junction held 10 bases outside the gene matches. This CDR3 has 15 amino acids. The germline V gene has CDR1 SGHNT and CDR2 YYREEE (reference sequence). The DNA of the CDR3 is TGTGCCAGCAGCCTTGCCGGGAGGGTCAGCGAGACCCAGTACTTC. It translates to CASSLAGRVSETQYF.

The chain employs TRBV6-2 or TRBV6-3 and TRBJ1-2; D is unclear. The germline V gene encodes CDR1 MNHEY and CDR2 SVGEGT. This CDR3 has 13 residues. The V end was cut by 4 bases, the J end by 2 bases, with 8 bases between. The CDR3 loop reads CASSLDGNYGYTF. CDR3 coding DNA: TGTGCCAGCAGTTTGGACGGCAACTATGGCTACACCTTC.

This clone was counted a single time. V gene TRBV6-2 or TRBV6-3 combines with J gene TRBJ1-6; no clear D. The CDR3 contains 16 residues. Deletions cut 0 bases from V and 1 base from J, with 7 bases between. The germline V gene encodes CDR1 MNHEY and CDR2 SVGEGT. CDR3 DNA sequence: TGTGCCAGCAGTTACTCGGAAGGTTCCTATAATTCACCCCTCCACTTT. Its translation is CASSYSEGSYNSPLHF.

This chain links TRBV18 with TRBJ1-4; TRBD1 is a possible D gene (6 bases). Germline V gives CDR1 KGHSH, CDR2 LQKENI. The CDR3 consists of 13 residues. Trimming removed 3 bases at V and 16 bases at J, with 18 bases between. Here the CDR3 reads CASSPRSGVERFF. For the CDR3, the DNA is TGTGCCAGCTCACCTAGATCAGGGGTTGAACGGTTTTTT.

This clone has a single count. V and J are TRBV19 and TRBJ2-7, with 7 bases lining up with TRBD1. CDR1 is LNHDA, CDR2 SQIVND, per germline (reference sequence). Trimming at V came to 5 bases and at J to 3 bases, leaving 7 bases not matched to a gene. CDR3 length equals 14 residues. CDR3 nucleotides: TGTGCCAGTAGTGAAACCGGGACAGTCTACGAGCAGTACTTC. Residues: CASSETGTVYEQYF.

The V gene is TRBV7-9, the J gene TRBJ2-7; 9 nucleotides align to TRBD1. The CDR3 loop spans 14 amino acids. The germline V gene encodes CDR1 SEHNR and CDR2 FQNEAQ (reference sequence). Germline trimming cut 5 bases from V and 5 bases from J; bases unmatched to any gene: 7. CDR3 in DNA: TGTGCCAGCAGCCGCGGACAGGGGATGGACGAGCAGTACTTC. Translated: CASSRGQGMDEQYF.

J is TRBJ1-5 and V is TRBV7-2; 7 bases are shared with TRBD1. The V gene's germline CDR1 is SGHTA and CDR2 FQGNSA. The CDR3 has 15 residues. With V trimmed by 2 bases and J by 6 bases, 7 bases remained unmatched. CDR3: CASSLWQGVGQPQHF. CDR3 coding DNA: TGTGCCAGCAGCTTATGGCAGGGGGTGGGTCAGCCCCAGCATTTT.

In DNA form, the CDR3 reads TGTGCCAGCAGAATAACCAGCGGGGGACTCACAGATACGCAGTATTTT. Protein sequence: CASRITSGGLTDTQYF. The chain employs TRBV7-2 and TRBJ2-3, with 8 bases matching TRBD2. Trimming at V came to 6 bases and at J to 2 bases, leaving 10 bases not matched to a gene. The CDR3 extends over 16 amino acids. Germline loops: CDR1 SGHTA, CDR2 FQGNSA.

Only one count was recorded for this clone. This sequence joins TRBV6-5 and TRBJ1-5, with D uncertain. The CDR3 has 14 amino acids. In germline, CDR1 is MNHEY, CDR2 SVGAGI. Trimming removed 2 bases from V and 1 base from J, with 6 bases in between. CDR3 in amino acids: CASSYVGSNQPQHF. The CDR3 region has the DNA TGTGCCAGCAGTTACGTAGGCAGCAATCAGCCCCAGCATTTT.

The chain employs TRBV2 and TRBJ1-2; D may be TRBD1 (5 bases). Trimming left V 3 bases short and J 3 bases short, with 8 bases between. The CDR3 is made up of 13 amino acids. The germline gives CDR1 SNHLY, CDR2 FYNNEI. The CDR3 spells CASSDRVDYGYTF. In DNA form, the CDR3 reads TGTGCCAGCAGTGACAGGGTGGACTATGGCTACACCTTC.

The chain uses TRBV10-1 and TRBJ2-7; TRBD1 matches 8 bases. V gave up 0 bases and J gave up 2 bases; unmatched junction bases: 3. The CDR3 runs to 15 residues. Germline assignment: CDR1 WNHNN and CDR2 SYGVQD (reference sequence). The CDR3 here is CASSESLDRAYEQYV. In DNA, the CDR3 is TGCGCCAGCAGTGAGTCGTTGGACAGGGCCTACGAGCAGTACGTC.

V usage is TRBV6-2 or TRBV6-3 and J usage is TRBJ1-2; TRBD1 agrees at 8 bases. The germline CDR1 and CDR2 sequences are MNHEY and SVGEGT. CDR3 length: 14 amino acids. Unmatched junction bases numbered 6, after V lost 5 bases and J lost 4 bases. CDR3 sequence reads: CASSARDRLYGYTF. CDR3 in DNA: TGTGCCAGCAGTGCCCGGGACAGGCTCTATGGCTACACCTTC.

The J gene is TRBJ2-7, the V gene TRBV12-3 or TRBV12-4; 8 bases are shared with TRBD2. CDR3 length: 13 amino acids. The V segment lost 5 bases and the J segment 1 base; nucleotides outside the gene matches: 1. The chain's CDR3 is CASSRGGSYEQYF. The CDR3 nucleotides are TGTGCCAGCAGTCGGGGGGGGTCCTACGAGCAGTACTTC.

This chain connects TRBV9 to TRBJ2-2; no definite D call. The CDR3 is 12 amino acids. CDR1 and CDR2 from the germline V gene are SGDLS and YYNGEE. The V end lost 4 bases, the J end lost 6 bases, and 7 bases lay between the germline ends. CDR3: CASSQTAGELFF. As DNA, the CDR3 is TGTGCCAGCAGCCAGACCGCCGGGGAGCTGTTTTTT.

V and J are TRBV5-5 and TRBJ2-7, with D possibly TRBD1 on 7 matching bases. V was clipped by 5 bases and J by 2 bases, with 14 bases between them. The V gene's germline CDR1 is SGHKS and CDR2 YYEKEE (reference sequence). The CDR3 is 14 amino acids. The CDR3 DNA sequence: TGTGCCAGCAGTTTCGGCAGGGGGGCCTACGAGCAGTACTTC. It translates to CASSFGRGAYEQYF.

The CDR3 here is CSAVRETQYF. Written as DNA, the CDR3 is TGCAGTGCCGTCAGGGAGACCCAGTACTTC. The J gene is TRBJ2-5, the V gene TRBV20-1; D gene ambiguous. V lost 6 bases to trimming and J lost 5 bases, with 7 bases between them. This CDR3 has 10 amino acids. Per the germline V gene, CDR1 is DFQATT and CDR2 is SNEGSKA (reference sequence).

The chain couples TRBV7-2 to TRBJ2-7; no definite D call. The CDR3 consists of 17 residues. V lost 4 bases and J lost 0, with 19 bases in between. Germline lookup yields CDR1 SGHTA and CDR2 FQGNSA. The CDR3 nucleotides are TGTGCCAGCAGCTCCCGAGCCAAGGTCGGAAGCTCCTACGAGCAGTACTTC. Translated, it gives CASSSRAKVGSSYEQYF.

The CDR3 loop is CASSSQGAVVNEKLFF. The CDR3 region has the DNA TGTGCCAGCAGTAGTCAGGGGGCCGTAGTTAATGAAAAACTGTTTTTT. The chain employs TRBV27 and TRBJ1-4; 8 positions match TRBD1. V trimming: 5 bases; J trimming: 4 bases; junction bases outside the gene matches: 9. This CDR3 is built from 16 residues. Germline V gives CDR1 MNHEY, CDR2 SMNVEV (reference sequence).

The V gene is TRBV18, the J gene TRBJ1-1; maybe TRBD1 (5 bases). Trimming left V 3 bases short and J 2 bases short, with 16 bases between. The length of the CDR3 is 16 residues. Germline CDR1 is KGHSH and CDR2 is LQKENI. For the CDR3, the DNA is TGTGCCAGCTCACCCCAGTGGGGGGGAGGCAACACTGAAGCTTTCTTT. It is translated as CASSPQWGGGNTEAFF.

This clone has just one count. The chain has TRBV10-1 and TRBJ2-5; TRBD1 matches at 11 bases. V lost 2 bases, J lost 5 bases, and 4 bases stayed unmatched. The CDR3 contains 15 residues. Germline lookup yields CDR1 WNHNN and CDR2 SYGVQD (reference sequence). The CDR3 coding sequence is TGCGCCAGCAGTGAGGGACAGGGGGCGCGGGAGACCCAGTACTTC. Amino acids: CASSEGQGARETQYF.

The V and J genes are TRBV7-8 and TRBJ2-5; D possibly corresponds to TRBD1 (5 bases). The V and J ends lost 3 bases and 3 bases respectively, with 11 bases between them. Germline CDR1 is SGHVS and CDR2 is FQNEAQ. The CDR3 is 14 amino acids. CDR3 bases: TGTGCCAGCAGCTTCAACTTAGGGGAAGAGACCCAGTACTTC. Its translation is CASSFNLGEETQYF.

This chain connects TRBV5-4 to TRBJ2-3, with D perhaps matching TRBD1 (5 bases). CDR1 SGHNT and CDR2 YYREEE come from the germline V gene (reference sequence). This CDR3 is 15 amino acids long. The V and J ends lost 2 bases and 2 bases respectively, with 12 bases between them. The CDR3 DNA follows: TGTGCCAGCAGCTTACAGGAGACCCTCACAGATACGCAGTATTTT. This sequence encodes CASSLQETLTDTQYF. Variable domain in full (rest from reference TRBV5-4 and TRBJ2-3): ETGVTQSPTHLIKTRGQQVTLRCSSQSGHNTVSWYQQALGQGPQFIFQYYREEENGRGNFPPRFSGLQFPNYSSELNVNALELDDSALYLCASSLQETLTDTQYFGPGTRLTVL.

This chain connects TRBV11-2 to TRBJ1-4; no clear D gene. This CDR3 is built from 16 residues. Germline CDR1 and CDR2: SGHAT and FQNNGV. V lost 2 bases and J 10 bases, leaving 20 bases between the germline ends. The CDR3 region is CASSLNRLTMTGKLFF. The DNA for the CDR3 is TGTGCCAGCAGCTTAAACAGATTAACAATGACGGGAAAACTGTTTTTT.

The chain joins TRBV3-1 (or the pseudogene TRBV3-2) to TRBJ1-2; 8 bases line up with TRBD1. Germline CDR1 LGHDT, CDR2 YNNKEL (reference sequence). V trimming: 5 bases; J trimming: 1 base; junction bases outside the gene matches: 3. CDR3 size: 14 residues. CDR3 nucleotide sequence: TGTGCCAGCAGCTACAGGGGGGTTAACTATGGCTACACCTTC. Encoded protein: CASSYRGVNYGYTF.

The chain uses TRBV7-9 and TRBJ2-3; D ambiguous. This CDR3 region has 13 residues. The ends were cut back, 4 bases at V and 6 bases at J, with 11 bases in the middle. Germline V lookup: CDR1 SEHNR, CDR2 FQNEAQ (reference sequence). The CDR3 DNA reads TGTGCCAGCAGCTCCCCTTCCAGGGATACGCAGTATTTT. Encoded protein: CASSSPSRDTQYF.